The clone carrying this TCR beta chain was detected once. Its antigen is not identified. The study ran its PCR with 60 Vbeta and 13 Jbeta primers. Using immunoSEQ multiplex PCR, the repertoire was profiled, and TCRdb retains in-frame clones only, with some absent. The sample has about 130,000 clones, roughly three quarters seen once. The sample belongs to a study of cytomegalovirus exposure and HLA in healthy donors. Study-level findings and limits: Later examination showed HLA-associated TCR beta chains had greater clonal expansion than equally common others.

The CDR3 length is 17 residues. With V trimmed by 3 bases and J by 4 bases, 7 bases remained unmatched. Germline V gene lookup returns CDR1 LGHNA and CDR2 YSLEER. The origin of this receptor is a woman in her 30s in good health and CMV-seronegative. Sequences were obtained from PBMCs. J is TRBJ2-3 and V is TRBV4-3; 13 nucleotides align to TRBD2. The CDR3 nucleotides are TGCGCCAGCAGCCAGGACATCGGACTAGCGGGGGCAGATACGCAGTATTTT. Protein sequence: CASSQDIGLAGADTQYF.